This TCR beta chain was sequenced in a study of blood T cell repertoires in COVID-19. Study-wide context: COVID-19 samples, acute and convalescent, were from the United States, Italy and Spain. The analysed material was cDNA or gDNA that came from T cells, B-cell-depleted T cells, or PBMCs.

Across 20 to 25 US areas, participants ranged in age from roughly 18 to 95 years. Sequencing used immunoSEQ multiplex PCR; TCRdb keeps in-frame clones, though not all of them. Of a few hundred thousand clones listed, approximately 91% were seen once; the top ten hold just over 1%. Sequenced input: PBMCs or T cells enriched from blood (not recorded which). This receptor was taken from a woman in her 30s who had been exposed to COVID-19.

CDR3 residues: CASSLGQGPQPQHF. CDR3 DNA sequence: TGTGCCAGCAGCCTAGGACAGGGGCCTCAGCCCCAGCATTTT. V gene TRBV3-1 (or the pseudogene TRBV3-2) combines with J gene TRBJ1-5; TRBD1 aligns across 9 bases. The CDR3 is made up of 14 amino acids. Germline loops: CDR1 LGHDT, CDR2 YNNKEL (reference sequence). Trimming removed 4 bases from V and 6 bases from J; junction bases left unmatched: 4.